This TCR beta chain was documented in a study of blood T cell repertoires in COVID-19. Across the whole study: Italy, Spain and the United States were the sources of the convalescent and acute COVID-19 samples. Sources were T cells, B-cell-depleted T cells, or PBMCs; the material itself was cDNA or gDNA.

In the original analysis: Nucleated cell number was recorded as an estimate derived from reference gene primer amplification. Measured with immunoSEQ multiplex PCR; TCRdb has only the in-frame clones, and not every one. From that table come the V and J calls and clone size; the DNA was used to work out D and trimming. The table lists roughly 200,000 clones, 84% of them singletons, with around 5.5% in the top ten. CDR1 SGDLS and CDR2 YYNGEE come from the germline V gene. The CDR3 is made up of 15 amino acids. The trim removed 0 bases at V and 3 bases at J, leaving 0 bases unmatched. The chain employs TRBV9 and TRBJ2-7; TRBD2 matches at 13 bases. Specimen: peripheral blood. The TCR was taken from a woman aged 70-85 years with active or convalescent COVID-19. The CDR3 spells CASSVGLAGGYEQYF. The CDR3 bases are TGTGCCAGCAGCGTAGGACTAGCGGGGGGCTACGAGCAGTACTTC.